This T cell receptor (beta chain) appears in the sequencing data of a study of T cells after yellow fever vaccination. At the level of the study: It was SMART-Seq v4 Ultra Low Input that prepared the fractions with low cell numbers. Broader study findings: The study re-detected most primary-vaccination clones after the booster (roughly 95% CD4, 85% to 90% CD8). Researchers report a weaker secondary response that nonetheless peaked faster, day 5 versus 15.

As concerns this clonotype: The antigen is not known.

CDR3 size: 14 residues. J gave up 4 bases and V 4 bases, and 6 bases lay outside the gene matches. CDR1 and CDR2 from the germline V gene are SGDLS and YYNGEE. A universal primer site and UMIs were added as TCR cDNA was made by 5'RACE template switching. TCRdb called the 5' RACE reads again in MiXCR, with one record for every CDR3 protein. Of 340,000 or so distinct CDR3 sequences listed, around 12% are singletons. The gene calls are TRBV9 and TRBJ2-3; 7 nucleotides line up with TRBD2. This clonotype was obtained from a young man who received the YFV17D yellow fever vaccine. The sample was CD4+ T cells sorted from PBMCs, taken 15 days after the yellow fever booster vaccination. CDR3 bases: TGTGCCAGCAGCTTAGGACTAGGCCCAGATACGCAGTATTTT. Residues: CASSLGLGPDTQYF.